This T cell receptor beta chain was identified in a study of shared clonotypes between healthy human individuals (dated by TCRdb to 2018 to 2021). About the study as a whole: A couple of women and three men aged 18 to 49 years were included in the cohort. The study deeply sequenced blood TCR repertoires of about 5 healthy adults to estimate repertoire size and the extent of clonotype sharing between individuals. To increase sequencing depth and limit assay-specific biases, different laboratories used diverse techniques to prepare libraries and sequence TCR repertoires. Between about 0.8 and 8.9 billion PBMCs per donor were obtained by leukapheresis. The study at large found these results: Pairwise subsampling indicated that sequencing depth was expected to affect the degree of clonotype sharing among donors. The genetic and exposure-history diversity represented was limited by the small number of donors. Only blood was sampled, and tissue TCR repertoires likely differ from those in blood.

The donors were healthy, HIV-negative adults with no recently reported acute infections or vaccinations. All donors were Caucasian adults living in Nashville, Tennessee, USA. For unsorted samples, roughly 91 million PBMCs were counted, and genomic DNA was extracted using the QIAamp DNA Blood Mini kit. Blood was collected by leukapheresis, and PBMCs were isolated by Ficoll-Histopaque density gradient centrifugation and then cryopreserved in liquid nitrogen vapor phase. TCR CDR3 regions were amplified from genomic DNA by multiplex PCR using the deep immunoSEQ assay. Extracted genomic DNA from each cell subset was spread evenly across all wells of several immunoSEQ 96-well plates, with each plate serving as a replicate. For unsorted PBMC, each replicate PCR was loaded with approximately 320 ng genomic DNA, equivalent to 30,000 or so T cell genomes. Ten immunoSEQ deep assay plates were used to sequence the unsorted PBMC genomic DNA. Purified libraries were quantified with a Qubit 3.0 fluorometer, sized on a Bioanalyzer 2100, and re-quantified with the KAPA Library Quantification kit. Every immunoSEQ 96-well plate was sequenced on a separate single-read 150-cycle Illumina NextSeq 550 flow cell. The published analysis was carried out like this. Because the immunoSEQ output included only junctional sequences and no quality scores, the filtering could not be the same as the filtering used for full-length reads. Sequences were annotated with PyIR, a Python wrapper for IgBLAST v1.9, using IMGT germline references to assign V/J genes and CDR3. Any read was removed if the V/J assignment was weak (E-value above 1e-6), the CDR3 was missing, or the read contained stop codons, out-of-frame junctions, or ambiguous translated residues. V3J clonotypes were defined by identical inferred V gene, J gene, and CDR3 amino acid sequence. Percentage overlap between repertoires was computed as shared unique clonotypes divided by the size of the smaller repertoire. RTK rarefaction, the Chao1 estimator, and Recon v2.1 estimates of unobserved clonotypes were used to assess repertoire richness. The table was pulled from immuneACCESS by TCRdb, which kept in-frame rearrangements only. Such tables lose some clones; where checked, under half of the loss comes from unresolved V genes, and the rest has no known cause. That table is the source of V, J and clone size, and D and trimming were worked out from the DNA. Counted in this sample were 450,000 to 500,000 clones; less than 80% of them appeared once. 10% to 15% of the sample belongs to the ten largest clones.

This clone occurred a few times. Its antigen specificity is not known. Within one base of it there is no much larger clone, and no base qualities were kept. Taken from cysteine to phenylalanine, the CDR3 has 17 residues. The DNA shown is the 51-base CDR3, in frame from base 1. The trim is 2 bases for V and 0 bases for J, with a gap of 14 bases between the germline ends. For CDR1 and CDR2, the germline V gene lists MGHDK and SYGVNS. The origin of this receptor is a woman in her thirties or forties in good health. Some clones in this sample may be carry-over from other donors' samples. The chain couples TRBV25-1 to TRBJ1-3; the D gene assignment is ambiguous. Sequencing input: PBMCs. The CDR3 region: CASSEVGPLLSGNTIYF. The DNA is as follows: TGTGCCAGCAGTGAAGTCGGACCCCTGCTCTCTGGAAACACCATATATTTT.